The clone carrying this T cell receptor beta chain was counted between two and nine times. Its target is not known. Unique molecular identifiers were used to barcode this TCRbeta library. MiXCR was run by TCRdb on the PCR reads, yielding one entry per CDR3 protein. The repertoire includes just over 950,000 distinct CDR3 sequences, about 26% of them detected once, and about 28% sits in the top ten. The sample belongs to a study of T-cell reconstitution after alpha-beta-depleted transplantation in children. Overall study findings and caveats: T-cell numbers and diversity, one year after transplant, stemmed largely from T cells that were newly produced. Several patients had high TCRbeta diversity at day 60; it came from surviving recipient T cells and thymic progenitors. Reportedly, roughly two months post-transplant, alpha-beta T cells arose from several hundred expanded graft clones.

This TCR derives from a boy in the first two years of life who had a stem cell transplant for SCID, so the T cells may come from the graft donor. The sequenced sample was PBMCs, mostly from graft donor cells, obtained 360 days after TCRalphabeta/CD19-depleted stem cell transplant.

CDR3 amino acids: CASSASGGSIRDTQYF. The CDR3 bases are TGTGCCAGCAGCGCTAGCGGGGGCAGTATAAGAGATACGCAGTATTTT. The V call is TRBV7-9, the J call TRBJ2-3; 10 nucleotides match TRBD2. The V gene's germline CDR1 is SEHNR and CDR2 FQNEAQ (reference sequence). The CDR3 covers 16 residues. The V and J ends lost 5 bases and 5 bases, in that order; junction bases with no gene match: 10.